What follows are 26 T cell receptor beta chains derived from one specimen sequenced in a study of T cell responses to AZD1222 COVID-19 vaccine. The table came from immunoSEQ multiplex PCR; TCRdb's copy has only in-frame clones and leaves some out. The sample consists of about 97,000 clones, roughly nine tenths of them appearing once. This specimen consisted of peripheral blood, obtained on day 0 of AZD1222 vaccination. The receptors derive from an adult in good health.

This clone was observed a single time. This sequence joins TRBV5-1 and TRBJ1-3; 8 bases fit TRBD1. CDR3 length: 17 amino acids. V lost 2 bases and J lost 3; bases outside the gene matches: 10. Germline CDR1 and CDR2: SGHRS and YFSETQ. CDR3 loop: CASSLRSNRGYGNTIYF. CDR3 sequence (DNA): TGCGCCAGCAGCTTACGAAGTAACAGGGGGTATGGAAACACCATATATTTT.

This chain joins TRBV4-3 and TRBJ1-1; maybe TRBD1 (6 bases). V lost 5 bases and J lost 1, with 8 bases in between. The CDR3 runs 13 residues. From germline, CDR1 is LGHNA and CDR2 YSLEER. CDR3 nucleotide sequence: TGCGCCAGCAGCAGGGGGTGGAACACTGAAGCTTTCTTT. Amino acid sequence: CASSRGWNTEAFF.

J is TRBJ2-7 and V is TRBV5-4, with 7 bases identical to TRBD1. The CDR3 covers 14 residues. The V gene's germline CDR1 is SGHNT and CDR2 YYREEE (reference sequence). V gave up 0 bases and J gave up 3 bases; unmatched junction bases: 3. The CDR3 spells CASSLGQGIYEQYF. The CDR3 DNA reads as TGTGCCAGCAGCTTGGGACAGGGCATCTACGAGCAGTACTTC.

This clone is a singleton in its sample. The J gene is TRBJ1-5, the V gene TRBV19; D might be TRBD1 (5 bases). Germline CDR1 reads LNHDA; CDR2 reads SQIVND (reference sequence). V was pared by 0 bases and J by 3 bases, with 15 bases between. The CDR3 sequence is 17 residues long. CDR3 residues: CASSIDRRGGTNQPQHF. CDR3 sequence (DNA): TGTGCCAGTAGTATAGATCGCCGGGGAGGGACCAATCAGCCCCAGCATTTT.

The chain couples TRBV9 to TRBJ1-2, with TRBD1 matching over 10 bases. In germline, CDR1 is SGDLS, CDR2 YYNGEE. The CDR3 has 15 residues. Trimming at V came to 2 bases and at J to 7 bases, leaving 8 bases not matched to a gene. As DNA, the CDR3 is TGTGCCAGCAGCGTTCCCGGGACAGGGGTGAGTGGCTACACCTTC. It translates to CASSVPGTGVSGYTF.

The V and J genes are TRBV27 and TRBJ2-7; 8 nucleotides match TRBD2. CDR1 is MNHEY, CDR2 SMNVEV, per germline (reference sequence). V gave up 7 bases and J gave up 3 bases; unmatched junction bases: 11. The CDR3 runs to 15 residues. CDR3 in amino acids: CASMMGAGARYEQYF. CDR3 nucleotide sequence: TGTGCCAGCATGATGGGAGCGGGGGCCCGCTACGAGCAGTACTTC.

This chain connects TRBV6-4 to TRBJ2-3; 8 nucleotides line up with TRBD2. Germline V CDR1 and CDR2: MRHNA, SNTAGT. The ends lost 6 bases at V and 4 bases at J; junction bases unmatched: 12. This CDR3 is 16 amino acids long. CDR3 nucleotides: TGTGCCAGCAGCGCCCGGGGACTAGAAGTCCCAGATACGCAGTATTTT. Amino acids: CASSARGLEVPDTQYF.

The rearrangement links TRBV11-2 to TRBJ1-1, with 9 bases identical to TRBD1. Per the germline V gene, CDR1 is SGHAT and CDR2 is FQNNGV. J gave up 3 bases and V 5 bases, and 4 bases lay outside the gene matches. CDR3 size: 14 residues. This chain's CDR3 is CASSVTGGYTEAFF. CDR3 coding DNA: TGTGCCAGCAGCGTTACAGGGGGCTACACTGAAGCTTTCTTT. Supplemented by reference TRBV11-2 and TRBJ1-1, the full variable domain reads EAGVAQSPRYKIIEKRQSVAFWCNPISGHATLYWYQQILGQGPKLLIQFQNNGVVDDSQLPKDRFSAERLKGVDSTLKIQPAKLEDSAVYLCASSVTGGYTEAFFGQGTRLTVV.

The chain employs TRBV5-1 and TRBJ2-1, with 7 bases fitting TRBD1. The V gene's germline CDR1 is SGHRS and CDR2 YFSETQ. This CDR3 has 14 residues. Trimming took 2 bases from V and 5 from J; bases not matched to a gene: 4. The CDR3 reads CASSLYRGNNEQFF. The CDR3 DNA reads TGCGCCAGCAGCTTATACAGGGGTAACAATGAGCAGTTCTTC.

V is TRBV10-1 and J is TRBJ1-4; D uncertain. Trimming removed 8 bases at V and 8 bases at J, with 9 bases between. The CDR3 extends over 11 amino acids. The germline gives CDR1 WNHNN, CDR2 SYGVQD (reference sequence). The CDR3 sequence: CASVWKEKLFF. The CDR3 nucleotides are TGCGCCAGCGTTTGGAAGGAAAAACTGTTTTTT.

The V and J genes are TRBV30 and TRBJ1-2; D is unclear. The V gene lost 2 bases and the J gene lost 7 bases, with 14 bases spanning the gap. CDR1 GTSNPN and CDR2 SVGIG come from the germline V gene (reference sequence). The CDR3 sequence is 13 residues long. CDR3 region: CAWSRGYSGGYTF. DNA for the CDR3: TGTGCCTGGAGTAGAGGGTACTCTGGTGGCTACACCTTC.

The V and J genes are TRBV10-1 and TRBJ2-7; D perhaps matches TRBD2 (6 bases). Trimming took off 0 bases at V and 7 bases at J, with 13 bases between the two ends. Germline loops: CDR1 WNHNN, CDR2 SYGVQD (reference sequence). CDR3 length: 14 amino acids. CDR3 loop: CASSESGEGREQYF. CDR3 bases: TGCGCCAGCAGTGAGTCGGGGGAAGGGAGGGAGCAGTACTTC.

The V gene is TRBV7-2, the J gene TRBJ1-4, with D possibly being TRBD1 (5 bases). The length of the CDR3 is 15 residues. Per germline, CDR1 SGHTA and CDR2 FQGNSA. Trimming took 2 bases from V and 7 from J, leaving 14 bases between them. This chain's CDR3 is CASSLIGQGVEKLFF. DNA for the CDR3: TGTGCCAGCAGCTTAATCGGGCAGGGAGTTGAAAAACTGTTTTTT.

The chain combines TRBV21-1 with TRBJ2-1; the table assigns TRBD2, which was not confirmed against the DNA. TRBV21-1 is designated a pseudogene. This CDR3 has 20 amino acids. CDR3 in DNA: TGTGCCAGCAATCAGGGCGCTCGGACTAGGAGCGGGAGGGCCTCCAATGAGCAGTTCTTC. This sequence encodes CASNQGARTRSGRASNEQFF.

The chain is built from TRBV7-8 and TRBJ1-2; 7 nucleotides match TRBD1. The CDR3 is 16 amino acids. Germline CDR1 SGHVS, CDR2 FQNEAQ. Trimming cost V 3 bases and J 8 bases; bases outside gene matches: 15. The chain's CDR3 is CASSFRTLDRVRGYTF. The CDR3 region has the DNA TGTGCCAGCAGCTTCCGCACTTTAGACAGGGTACGGGGCTACACCTTC.

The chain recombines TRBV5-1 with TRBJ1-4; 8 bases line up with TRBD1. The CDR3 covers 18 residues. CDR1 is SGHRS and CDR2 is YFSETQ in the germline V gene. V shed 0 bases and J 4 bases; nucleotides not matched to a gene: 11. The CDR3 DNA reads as TGCGCCAGCAGCTTGGAGGGACAGGCTCCAGGTGTTAATGAAAAACTGTTTTTT. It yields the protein CASSLEGQAPGVNEKLFF.

The CDR3 sequence: CATFVNLLKYF. The CDR3 nucleotides read TGTGCCACATTCGTTAACTTGCTGAAGTACTTC. This chain joins TRBV6-5 and TRBJ2-5; D not certain. The CDR3 has 11 amino acids. CDR1 is MNHEY, CDR2 SVGAGI, per germline. Trimming cost V 10 bases and J 12 bases, with 18 bases left between them.

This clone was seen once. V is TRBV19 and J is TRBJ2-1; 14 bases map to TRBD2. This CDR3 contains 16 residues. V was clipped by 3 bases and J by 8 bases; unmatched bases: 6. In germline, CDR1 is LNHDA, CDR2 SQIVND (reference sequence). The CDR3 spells CASSIRTSGRNDEQFF. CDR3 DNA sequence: TGTGCCAGTAGTATTAGGACTAGCGGGAGGAACGATGAGCAGTTCTTC.

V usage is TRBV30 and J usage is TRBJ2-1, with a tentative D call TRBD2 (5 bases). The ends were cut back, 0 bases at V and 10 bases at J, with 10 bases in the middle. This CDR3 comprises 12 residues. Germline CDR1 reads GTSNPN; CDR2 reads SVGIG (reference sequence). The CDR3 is CAWSVRGREQFF. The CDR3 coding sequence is TGTGCCTGGAGTGTCCGGGGAAGGGAGCAGTTCTTC. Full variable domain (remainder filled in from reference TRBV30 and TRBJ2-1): SQTIHQWPATLVQPVGSPLSLECTVEGTSNPNLYWYRQAAGRGLQLLFYSVGIGQISSEVPQNLSASRPQDRQFILSSKKLLLSDSGFYLCAWSVRGREQFFGPGTRLTVL.

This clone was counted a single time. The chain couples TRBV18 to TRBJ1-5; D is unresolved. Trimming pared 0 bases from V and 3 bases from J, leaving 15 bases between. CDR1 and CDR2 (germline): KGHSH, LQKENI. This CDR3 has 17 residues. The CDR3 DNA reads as TGTGCCAGCTCACCACCGTCCGGAAGCGTTAACAATCAGCCCCAGCATTTT. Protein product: CASSPPSGSVNNQPQHF.

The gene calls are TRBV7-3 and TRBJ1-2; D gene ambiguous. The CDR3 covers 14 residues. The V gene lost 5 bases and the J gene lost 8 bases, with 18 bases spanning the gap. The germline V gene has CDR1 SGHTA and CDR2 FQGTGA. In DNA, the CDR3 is TGTGCCAGCAGCCCAACCGGAGGGAACCAGGGCTACACCTTC. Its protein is CASSPTGGNQGYTF.

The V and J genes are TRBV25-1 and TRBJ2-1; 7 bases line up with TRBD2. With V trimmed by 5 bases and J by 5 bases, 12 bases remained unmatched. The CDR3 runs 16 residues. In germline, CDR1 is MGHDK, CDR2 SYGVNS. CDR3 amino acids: CASSRIGGRAHNEQFF. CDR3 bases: TGTGCCAGCAGTCGAATAGGTGGGAGGGCCCACAATGAGCAGTTCTTC.

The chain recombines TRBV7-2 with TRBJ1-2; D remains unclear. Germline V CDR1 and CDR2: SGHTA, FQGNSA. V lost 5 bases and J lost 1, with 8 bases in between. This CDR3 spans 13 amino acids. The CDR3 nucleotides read TGTGCCAGCAGCCACGGGGTTAACTATGGCTACACCTTC. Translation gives CASSHGVNYGYTF.

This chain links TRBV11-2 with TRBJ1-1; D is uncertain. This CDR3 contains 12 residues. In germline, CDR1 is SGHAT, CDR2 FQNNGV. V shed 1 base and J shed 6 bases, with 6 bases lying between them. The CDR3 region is CASSLVVAEAFF. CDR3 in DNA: TGTGCCAGCAGCTTAGTGGTCGCTGAAGCTTTCTTT.

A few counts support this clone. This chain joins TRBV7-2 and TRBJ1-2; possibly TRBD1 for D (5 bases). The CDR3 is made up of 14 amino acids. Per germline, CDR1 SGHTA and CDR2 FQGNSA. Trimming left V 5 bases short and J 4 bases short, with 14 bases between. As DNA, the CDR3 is TGTGCCAGCAGCAGTCAGGGTCCTCTCTATGGCTACACCTTC. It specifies CASSSQGPLYGYTF.

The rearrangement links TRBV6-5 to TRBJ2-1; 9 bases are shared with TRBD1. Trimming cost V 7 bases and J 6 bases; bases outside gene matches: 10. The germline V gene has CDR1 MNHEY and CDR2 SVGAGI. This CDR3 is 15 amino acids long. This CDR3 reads CASTGRQGVLNEQFF. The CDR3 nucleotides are TGTGCCAGCACAGGTCGACAGGGGGTACTCAATGAGCAGTTCTTC.